The rows below give T cell receptor beta chains drawn from one sample of a study of OX40 agonist ivuxolimab in advanced cancers. Data came from immunoSEQ multiplex PCR; TCRdb stores just in-frame clones and leaves some out. The sample contains roughly 77,000 clones, over 70% of which appear only once. Sequenced material: CD4+ or CD8+ T cells sorted from blood, taken in a trial of the OX40 agonist ivuxolimab. These receptors originate from an adult with an advanced solid tumor such as melanoma, head and neck, liver or kidney cancer. Each CDR3 is given with its conserved first and last residue. The D gene is left open where the match is weak. The size entry is marked missing in some rows and otherwise reads once, few, many or a size class.

>-|-|TRBV4-1|TRBJ1-6
TGCGCCAGCAGACCGACAGTCAGCTCCTATAATTCACCCCTCCACTTT
CASRPTVSSYNSPLHF
>TRBD1|-|TRBV5-1|TRBJ1-2
TGCGCCAGCAGCTTGCTAGAGACAGGGAGGAGTCGCTACACCTTC
CASSLLETGRSRYTF
>TRBD2|-|TRBV9|TRBJ2-3
TGTGCCAGCAGCGGTATAGCGGGAGGGAGCACAGATACGCAGTATTTT
CASSGIAGGSTDTQYF
>TRBD1|-|TRBV5-1|TRBJ2-1
TGCGCCAGCAGCTTGCAATTAGGGGGCCTAAATGAGCAGTTCTTC
CASSLQLGGLNEQFF
>-|-|TRBV7-6|TRBJ1-4
TGTGCCAGCAGCTTAGCCCCCCTCCCGGTGGAAAAACTGTTTTTT
CASSLAPLPVEKLFF
>-|-|TRBV5-4|TRBJ1-2
TGTGCCAGCAGCTTACCGAGGGGGGCTGATGGCTACACCTTC
CASSLPRGADGYTF
>-|-|TRBV7-2|TRBJ2-2
TGTGCCAGCAGCGTCGGGACCGCCACCCGGGAGCTGTTTTTT
CASSVGTATRELFF
>-|few|TRBV5-1|TRBJ1-6
TGCGCCAGCAGCTTGGCCCAGGAAGATCCCCTCCACTTT
CASSLAQEDPLHF
>-|-|TRBV11-2|TRBJ2-3
TGTGCCAGCAGACTGTTGACCACAGATACGCAGTATTTT
CASRLLTTDTQYF
>-|few|TRBV7-8|TRBJ2-3
TGTGCCAGCAGCTTAGGTCTCCAAGATACGCAGTATTTT
CASSLGLQDTQYF
>-|-|TRBV6-6|TRBJ1-5
TGTGCCAGCAGAAACGGCAGGGATAGCAATCAGCCCCAGCATTTT
CASRNGRDSNQPQHF
>TRBD2|once|TRBV7-2|TRBJ2-1
TGTGCCAGCAGCCTTACTAGCGGGAGGTACAATGAGCAGTTCTTC
CASSLTSGRYNEQFF
>TRBD1|-|TRBV6-1|TRBJ1-5
TGTGCCAGCACCCAACAGGGGAAAGGTCAGCCCCAGCATTTT
CASTQQGKGQPQHF
>-|-|TRBV6-1|TRBJ2-7
TGTGCCAGCAGTCCGCAGGGTTTCTATGACGAGCAGTACTTC
CASSPQGFYDEQYF
>TRBD1|few|TRBV5-5|TRBJ1-1
TGTGCCAGCAGCACACAGGGGGACACTGAAGCTTTCTTT
CASSTQGDTEAFF
>TRBD2|-|TRBV27|TRBJ2-3
TGTGCCAGCACTGGGCGGGGGATGGACACAGATACGCAGTATTTT
CASTGRGMDTDTQYF
>TRBD2|few|TRBV7-8|TRBJ2-3
TGTGCCAGCAGCCAGGGGACTAGCGGGAGTCGGAGCACAGATACGCAGTATTTT
CASSQGTSGSRSTDTQYF
>-|-|TRBV7-8|TRBJ2-5
TGTGCCAGCAGAGAAGGGGGGGCCCTCCAAGAGACCCAGTACTTC
CASREGGALQETQYF
>-|-|TRBV2|TRBJ1-1
TGTGCCAGCAGTGAACAGGGAGATTACACTGAAGCTTTCTTT
CASSEQGDYTEAFF
>-|-|TRBV19|TRBJ1-2
TGTGCCAGTAGTAATTTGGGGGGCGTCTTTCATGGCTACACCTTC
CASSNLGGVFHGYTF
>-|-|TRBV6-6|TRBJ2-3
TGTGCCAGCAGTTCGGCTAGATCGGGCACAGATACGCAGTATTTT
CASSSARSGTDTQYF
>-|-|TRBV7-2|TRBJ2-7
TGTGCCAGCAGCACGAGACAGGACTCCTACGAGCAGTACTTC
CASSTRQDSYEQYF
>-|-|TRBV15|TRBJ2-1
TGTGCCACCAGCACCGTTTACGGGGGTCGCTACAATGAGCAGTTCTTC
CATSTVYGGRYNEQFF
>TRBD1|-|TRBV6-1|TRBJ1-4
TGTGCCAGCAGTCTCAGGGAGACAGGGCAGGAAAAACTGTTTTTT
CASSLRETGQEKLFF
>-|-|TRBV27|TRBJ1-2
TGTGCCAGCAGTTTAATTCCAGGGGCTAACTATGGCTACACCTTC
CASSLIPGANYGYTF
>TRBD1|-|TRBV14|TRBJ1-5
TGTGCCAGCAGCTCCCACAGGGGAAAGGGCAATCAGCCCCAGCATTTT
CASSSHRGKGNQPQHF
>-|few|TRBV6-1|TRBJ1-5
TGTGCCAGCAGTCCGGGGGGAGGGCGGAATCAGCCCCAGCATTTT
CASSPGGGRNQPQHF
>-|-|TRBV19|TRBJ1-5
TGTGCCAGTAGTCCTTCCTGGCAGGGGAATCAGCCCCAGCATTTT
CASSPSWQGNQPQHF
>-|-|TRBV7-6|TRBJ1-4
TGTGCCAGCAGCTCGATAAGGGGGGATGAAAAACTGTTTTTT
CASSSIRGDEKLFF
>TRBD2|-|TRBV6-5|TRBJ2-1
TGTGCCAGCAGAGGACTAGCGGGGGGTGAGCAGTTCTTC
CASRGLAGGEQFF
>-|-|TRBV6-1|TRBJ1-2
TGTGCCAGCGGGCAGCTTGACCGTGGCTACACCTTC
CASGQLDRGYTF
>TRBD1|-|TRBV7-8|TRBJ1-4
TGTGCCAGCAGCACGTCGGGACAGGATGGTGAAAAACTGTTTTTT
CASSTSGQDGEKLFF
>-|-|TRBV6-5|TRBJ2-1
TGTGCCAGCAGGCGGGACAATGAGCAGTTCTTC
CASRRDNEQFF
>-|-|TRBV4-3|TRBJ1-1
TGCGCCAGCAGCCAACTCGGACAGCCAGAAGCTTTCTTT
CASSQLGQPEAFF
>-|-|TRBV7-6|TRBJ1-1
TGTGCCAGCAGCTTCAGGGAGGCAGATCGAACTGAAGCTTTCTTT
CASSFREADRTEAFF
>-|-|TRBV6-1|TRBJ2-5
TGTGCCAGCAGTTGGGGAGTACAGGCCCAGTACTTC
CASSWGVQAQYF